This T cell receptor (beta chain) was sequenced for a study of blood T cell repertoires in COVID-19. Turning to the study itself: Samples of COVID-19 (acute and convalescent) were obtained from the United States, Italy and Spain. The analysed material was cDNA or gDNA that came from T cells, B-cell-depleted T cells, or PBMCs.

Per the germline V gene, CDR1 is MNHEY and CDR2 is SVGAGI. The CDR3 contains 15 residues. Individuals aged 18 to 89 years were recruited from roughly 22 US areas. Source study methods: Estimation of nucleated cell counts was performed using reference gene primer amplification. The method was immunoSEQ multiplex PCR; TCRdb's version includes in-frame clones alone and lacks a portion of them. That table supplies the V and J calls and clone size; D and trimming were determined from the DNA. The sample contains some 330,000 clones, around 87% of which appear only once. Sequenced input: PBMCs or T cells enriched from blood (not recorded which). This clonotype originated in a man in his forties or fifties in a cohort exposed to, infected with or recovered from COVID-19 (not recorded which). V usage is TRBV6-5 and J usage is TRBJ1-6, with D hard to call. The CDR3 loop is CASGGFSSYNSPLHF. The CDR3 DNA reads TGTGCAAGCGGAGGGTTTAGCTCCTATAATTCACCCCTCCACTTT.